This T cell receptor beta chain was identified in a study of early T cells in non-severe SARS-CoV-2 infection (dated by TCRdb to 2020 to 2023). About the investigation overall: TCR sequencing used bulk RNA from unsorted whole blood, so alpha and beta chains could not be paired.

From cysteine to phenylalanine, the CDR3 is 16 amino acids long. The DNA shown is the 48-base CDR3, in frame from base 1. The germline V gene specifies SNHLY as CDR1 and FYNNEI as CDR2. For this chain, trimming is 7 bases at the V end and 3 bases at the J end, and the number of junction bases without a gene match is 9. Paper-wide results and their limitations: VDJdb matching was skewed toward anti-spike CD8 responses and likely underestimated virus-specific expansions by missing private and CD4 specificities.

In its sample, this clonotype was seen a few times. Its cognate antigen has yet to be identified. Base-call qualities are not available, and no considerably larger clone is one nucleotide away. The study was a case-control design nested within a healthcare worker cohort in London, UK, with weekly nasopharyngeal swab PCR tests and blood sampling. Healthcare workers were recruited during the week of the UK lockdown, between 23 and 31 March 2020, and followed weekly for up to 16 weeks. Preparation of the library involved 5' RACE. The data were produced on a NextSeq 500. The TCR library protocol attached unique molecular identifiers to individual cDNA molecules to correct for sequencing error and PCR bias. Sequencing covered both TCR alpha and beta chains, and within each sample the abundances of alpha and beta sequences were tightly co-correlated. Per the source publication's procedure: Decombinator V4 was used to perform V gene, J gene and CDR3 annotation of TCR sequences. Expanded TCRs were defined as changing significantly between any two time points under a Poisson model with p below 0.0001. TCR abundances were normalised to the total number of TCRs sequenced per sample and expressed as counts per million. TRAV1-2 paired with TRAJ12, TRAJ20 or TRAJ33 defined MAIT TCRs, while TRAV10 paired with TRAJ18 defined iNKT TCRs. VDJdb, accessed 1 November 2021, was searched for CMV, EBV and SARS-CoV-2 annotated TCRs, excluding TCRs annotated for multiple antigens. TCRdb took the public reads, trimmed them with fastp at Q25, ran MiXCR for clone calling and kept in-frame beta chains. Every entry covers one CDR3 protein and lists the most common genes and DNA from its rows. The V and J calls come from TCRdb's annotation, not from the publication. This sample has about 60,000 distinct CDR3 sequences in its table, and roughly 9.1% of those were observed once. The top ten clonotypes cover 2.5% to 3.5% of the sample.

Sequencing was carried out using whole blood. This receptor chain uses TRBV2 and TRBJ2-1; a stretch of 10 junction bases matches TRBD2. The origin of this receptor is an adult who was a healthcare worker with PCR-confirmed SARS-CoV-2 infection or an uninfected control (not recorded which). The sequence in DNA is TGTGCCAGCAAAGTAGCGGGAGGACCTAACTACAATGAGCAGTTCTTC. This yields the protein CASKVAGGPNYNEQFF.